What follows are 18 T cell receptor beta chains derived from one specimen sequenced in a study of patients and donors after allogeneic stem cell transplantation. Using its own MiXCR run on the RT-PCR reads, TCRdb lists one record per CDR3 protein. The table lists roughly 41,000 distinct CDR3 sequences, about 30% of them singletons, with 60% to 80% in the top ten. Specimen: blood, either unsorted or a sorted T cell fraction (not recorded which). These receptors originate from a human donor who was either an allogeneic HSCT recipient or a stem cell or donor lymphocyte infusion donor (not recorded which). It is not recorded whose cells these are; they may come from a transplant donor.

This sequence joins TRBV3-1 and TRBJ2-1; 11 nucleotides align to TRBD2. The CDR3 length is 16 residues. V was clipped by 5 bases and J by 6 bases; unmatched bases: 9. CDR1 LGHDT and CDR2 YNNKEL come from the germline V gene (reference sequence). The DNA for the CDR3 is TGTGCCAGCAGCACCCATACTAGCGGGAGAGGCAATGAGCAGTTCTTC. Its translation: CASSTHTSGRGNEQFF.

This clonotype was seen more than once but under ten times. J is TRBJ2-7 and V is TRBV20-1, with 10 bases that match TRBD1. Germline values: CDR1 DFQATT, CDR2 SNEGSKA (reference sequence). This CDR3 region has 14 residues. The J segment lost 4 bases and the V segment lost 5 bases, leaving 8 bases of the junction unmatched. Here the CDR3 reads CSALGQGILYEQYF. The CDR3 nucleotides read TGCAGTGCTTTGGGACAGGGGATTCTATACGAGCAGTACTTC.

The chain employs TRBV12-3 or TRBV12-4 and TRBJ1-1; D not certain. There are 11 residues in the CDR3. V was trimmed by 7 bases and J by 11 bases, leaving 14 bases between them. As DNA, the CDR3 is TGTGCCAGCAAGGTCCTCCAGGCGGCTTTCTTT. Its translation: CASKVLQAAFF.

This clonotype was detected a few times. The chain carries TRBV5-1 and TRBJ1-1; possible D gene TRBD1, 5 bases. This CDR3 is built from 17 residues. The germline V and J ends were trimmed by 4 bases and 0 bases, with 19 bases remaining between them. Looked up from germline, CDR1 is SGHRS and CDR2 is YFSETQ. The CDR3 sequence is CASSDWGPGGMNTEAFF. Written as DNA, the CDR3 is TGCGCCAGCAGCGATTGGGGCCCTGGCGGAATGAACACTGAAGCTTTCTTT.

This clonotype occurred many times. The rearrangement joins TRBV10-3 to TRBJ1-1; D remains unclear. CDR1 is ENHRY and CDR2 is SYGVKD in the germline V gene. The V gene lost 1 base and the J gene lost 2 bases, with 8 bases spanning the gap. The CDR3 is made up of 14 amino acids. CDR3 residues: CAISEFWANTEAFF. The CDR3 DNA sequence: TGTGCCATCAGTGAGTTCTGGGCAAACACTGAAGCTTTCTTT.

The chain uses TRBV10-3 and TRBJ1-2; TRBD1 might be the D (5 bases). V lost 2 bases, J lost 4 bases, and 8 bases lay in between. This CDR3 spans 13 amino acids. Germline V gives CDR1 ENHRY, CDR2 SYGVKD. CDR3 nucleotide sequence: TGTGCCATCAGTGAGGGGGGACTCTATGGCTACACCTTC. Translation gives CAISEGGLYGYTF.

This clonotype has only a few counts. This chain uses TRBV20-1 with TRBJ2-1; 7 bases are a match to TRBD2. The J segment lost 6 bases and the V segment lost 0 bases, leaving 11 bases of the junction unmatched. The CDR3 totals 16 residues. Germline CDR1 DFQATT, CDR2 SNEGSKA (reference sequence). CDR3 DNA sequence: TGCAGTGCTAGAGATGTGGCGGGAGTACCACTCAATGAGCAGTTCTTC. The encoded protein is CSARDVAGVPLNEQFF.

This clonotype was seen a handful of times. The chain carries TRBV29-1 and TRBJ2-5; TRBD1 is a possible D gene (6 bases). The germline CDR1 and CDR2 sequences are SQVTM and ANQGSEA. The CDR3 has 16 residues. V lost 3 bases, J lost 4 bases, and 21 bases lay in between. The CDR3 DNA reads as TGCAGCGTTGAGAGGTATCAGGGGCTGTTGAGAGAGACCCAGTACTTC. It yields the protein CSVERYQGLLRETQYF.

The chain has TRBV29-1 and TRBJ2-1; 15 bases align to TRBD2. The CDR3 has 16 residues. Germline trimming cut 5 bases from V and 5 bases from J; bases unmatched to any gene: 7. Germline CDR1 reads SQVTM; CDR2 reads ANQGSEA. CDR3 sequence: CSVLTGTSGRHNEQFF. In DNA form, the CDR3 reads TGCAGCGTTTTAACCGGGACTAGCGGGAGGCACAATGAGCAGTTCTTC.

This chain links TRBV6-5 with TRBJ2-4; 15 positions match TRBD2. V lost 7 bases, J lost 1 base, and 5 bases stayed unmatched. The CDR3 spans 17 residues. The germline CDR1 and CDR2 sequences are MNHEY and SVGAGI. The CDR3 nucleotides read TGTGCCAGCAAGAGGACTAGCGGGAGGGCGGCCAAAAACATTCAGTACTTC. It encodes CASKRTSGRAAKNIQYF.

In its sample, this clonotype was seen a few times. CDR3 nucleotides: TGTGCCAGCAGAGCCCGGGACACAGATAATTCACCCCTCCACTTT. Its translation is CASRARDTDNSPLHF. The chain has TRBV6-2 or TRBV6-3 and TRBJ1-6, with TRBD1 as a possible D gene (6 bases). This CDR3 comprises 15 residues. With 6 bases removed from V and 5 bases from J, the gap between germline ends came to 14 bases. The germline gives CDR1 MNHEY, CDR2 SVGEGT.

V gene TRBV20-1 combines with J gene TRBJ2-7, with D tentatively TRBD1 or TRBD2 (5 bases each). Deletions cut 5 bases from V and 2 bases from J, with 13 bases between. This CDR3 region has 13 residues. Germline V lookup: CDR1 DFQATT, CDR2 SNEGSKA (reference sequence). This CDR3 reads CSAHRDGTYEQYF. The DNA for the CDR3 is TGCAGTGCTCACCGGGACGGGACCTACGAGCAGTACTTC.

V is TRBV6-6 and J is TRBJ1-1; 7 bases match TRBD1. The germline CDR1 and CDR2 sequences are MNHNY and SVGAGI (reference sequence). This CDR3 contains 17 residues. Germline trimming cut 2 bases from V and 3 bases from J; bases unmatched to any gene: 12. The CDR3 loop is CASSYRRQGSQDTEAFF. As DNA, the CDR3 is TGTGCCAGCAGTTACAGAAGACAGGGATCGCAGGACACTGAAGCTTTCTTT.

The chain links TRBV2 to TRBJ2-7; D gene uncertain. The V gene lost 8 bases and the J gene lost 2 bases, with 4 bases spanning the gap. This CDR3 spans 10 amino acids. Germline V gene data show CDR1 as SNHLY and CDR2 as FYNNEI. CDR3 DNA: TGTGCCAGCGGCACCTACGAGCAGTACTTC. Its translation: CASGTYEQYF. Based on the CDR3 plus reference TRBV2 and TRBJ2-7, the full variable domain is EPEVTQTPSHQVTQMGQEVILRCVPISNHLYFYWYRQILGQKVEFLVSFYNNEISEKSEIFDDQFSVERPDGSNFTLKIRSTKLEDSAMYFCASGTYEQYFGPGTRLTVT.

The rearrangement links TRBV28 to TRBJ2-2; TRBD2 matches at 8 bases. The CDR3 is 16 amino acids. The germline V gene encodes CDR1 MDHEN and CDR2 SYDVKM. The ends lost 4 bases at V and 6 bases at J; junction bases unmatched: 10. CDR3: CASSSLPSGPSGELFF. In nucleotides, the CDR3 is TGTGCCAGCAGTTCCTTACCTAGCGGGCCCTCCGGGGAGCTGTTTTTT.

The V and J genes are TRBV20-1 and TRBJ2-3; 8 nucleotides agree with TRBD2. There are 16 residues in the CDR3. V trimming: 5 bases; J trimming: 1 base; junction bases outside the gene matches: 11. CDR1 is DFQATT and CDR2 is SNEGSKA in the germline V gene (reference sequence). The CDR3 DNA follows: TGCAGTGCTCAGCACCAAGCGGGAGCGGGCACAGATACGCAGTATTTT. Encoded protein: CSAQHQAGAGTDTQYF.

The gene calls are TRBV28 and TRBJ2-7, with D hard to call. The CDR3 is 17 amino acids. The V end lost 3 bases, the J end lost 1 base, and 19 bases lay between the germline ends. Germline assignment: CDR1 MDHEN and CDR2 SYDVKM. CDR3 protein: CASSFSPADWESYEQYF. The DNA for the CDR3 is TGTGCCAGCAGTTTCTCGCCGGCCGATTGGGAATCCTACGAGCAGTACTTC.

The rearrangement joins TRBV10-3 to TRBJ2-1, with D unclear. Germline V gene sequence: CDR1 ENHRY, CDR2 SYGVKD. The CDR3 is made up of 12 amino acids. V lost 4 bases and J 4 bases, leaving 5 bases between the germline ends. The DNA of the CDR3 is TGTGCCATCAGTGGAGGATACAATGAGCAGTTCTTC. This gives the protein CAISGGYNEQFF.